Listed here is a single TCR beta chain. Its antigen is not identified. The repertoire was sequenced with immunoSEQ multiplex PCR; TCRdb's copy has only in-frame clones and lacks some. The table has about 25,000 clones, roughly 80% seen once. This sample stems from a study of somatic mutations in cytotoxic T cells in rheumatoid arthritis. Losses at the gene ends were 4 bases for V and 3 bases for J; bases not matched to a gene: 9. Germline loops: CDR1 SGHVS, CDR2 FQNEAQ. The CDR3 has 15 residues. Isolating CD4+ and CD8+ cells involved positive magnetic bead selection on an AutoMACS. Their purity was then checked by flow cytometry. Findings and limits, study-wide: Clonality of CD8+ cells rose with age in rheumatoid arthritis patients but not healthy controls. Unidentified antigens were the targets of the expanded CD8+ clones. Statistically, CD8+ T-cell clonality was not significantly distinct between individuals with rheumatoid arthritis and age-matched healthy controls.

The sequence derives from a woman aged 18-35 years in good health. The rearrangement links TRBV7-8 to TRBJ2-7; 7 nucleotides agree with TRBD1. What was sequenced was CD8+ T cells sorted from blood. The CDR3 DNA is TGTGCCAGCAGCTACGAGCCGGGACAGAACTACGAGCAGTACTTC. Encoded protein: CASSYEPGQNYEQYF.